This T cell receptor beta chain originates from a study of T cell changes during pregnancy in multiple sclerosis. The protocol was immunoSEQ multiplex PCR, while the TCRdb copy is restricted to in-frame clones and leaves out a portion. Of some 40,000 clones in the sample, approximately 94% were seen once. The source material was CD4+ T cells from peripheral blood mononuclear cells, sampled in the second trimester of pregnancy. The sequence derives from a female donor with multiple sclerosis, enrolled in a pregnancy study.

The CDR3 DNA is TGTGCCAGTAGCCACGAGACAGGATACGAGCAGTACTTC. Encoded protein: CASSHETGYEQYF. The chain employs TRBV19 and TRBJ2-7; TRBD1 might be the D (6 bases). Trimming stripped 6 bases from V and 4 bases from J, with 13 bases between. The CDR3 loop spans 13 amino acids. Per germline, CDR1 LNHDA and CDR2 SQIVND (reference sequence).